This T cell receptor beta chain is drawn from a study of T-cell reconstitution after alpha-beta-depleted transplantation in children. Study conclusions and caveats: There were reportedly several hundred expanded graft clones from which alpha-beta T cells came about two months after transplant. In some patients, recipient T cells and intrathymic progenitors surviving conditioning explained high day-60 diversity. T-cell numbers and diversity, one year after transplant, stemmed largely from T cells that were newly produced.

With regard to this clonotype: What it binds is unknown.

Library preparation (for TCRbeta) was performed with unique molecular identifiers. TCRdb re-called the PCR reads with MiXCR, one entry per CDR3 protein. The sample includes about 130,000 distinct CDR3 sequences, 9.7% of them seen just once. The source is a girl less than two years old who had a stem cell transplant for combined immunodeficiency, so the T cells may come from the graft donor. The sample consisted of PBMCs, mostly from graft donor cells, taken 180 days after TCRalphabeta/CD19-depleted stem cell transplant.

CDR3 amino acids: CASSQEGGSYNEQFF. CDR3 nucleotide sequence: TGTGCCAGCAGCCAAGAGGGTGGCTCCTACAATGAGCAGTTCTTC. The V and J genes are TRBV4-2 and TRBJ2-1; D gene unclear. The CDR3 has 15 amino acids. Deletions cut 0 bases from V and 0 bases from J, with 6 bases between. CDR1 and CDR2 from the germline V gene are LGHNA and YNFKEQ.